The 27 T cell receptor beta chains reported below all come from one sample, sequenced in a study of T-cell memory formation after mild COVID-19. Using its own MiXCR run on the 5' RACE reads, TCRdb lists one record per CDR3 protein. This sample yields 350,000 to 450,000 distinct CDR3 sequences, of which about 20% are seen a single time; about 8.8% belongs to the top ten. Sequencing was performed on PBMCs or a T cell subset sorted from them (not recorded which). The receptors originated from an adult woman who had mild COVID-19 (a few samples of this study predate the infection). Cell type and time point are not known.

The chain joins TRBV30 to TRBJ1-1; D unclear. Germline CDR1 GTSNPN, CDR2 SVGIG (reference sequence). Trimming pared 1 base from V and 4 bases from J, leaving 7 bases between. The CDR3 has 12 amino acids. Here the CDR3 reads CAWSGIGTEAFF. CDR3 nucleotides: TGTGCCTGGAGTGGAATCGGCACTGAAGCTTTCTTT. The whole variable domain, filled in from reference TRBV30 and TRBJ1-1, reads SQTIHQWPATLVQPVGSPLSLECTVEGTSNPNLYWYRQAAGRGLQLLFYSVGIGQISSEVPQNLSASRPQDRQFILSSKKLLLSDSGFYLCAWSGIGTEAFFGQGTRLTVV.

The table lists this clonotype with a count of one. The chain has TRBV6-7 and TRBJ2-5; either TRBD1 or TRBD2 may supply D (5 bases each). TRBV6-7 is noted as an ORF with a role that remains uncertain. The CDR3 loop spans 15 amino acids. Trimming shortened V by 6 bases and J by 9 bases, and 23 bases separated the two germline ends. The CDR3, as DNA: TGTGCCAGCAGGAGGTCAAGGGACCCGGACCAGGCCCAGTACTTC. Translated: CASRRSRDPDQAQYF.

The CDR3: CASRKGLAGDQETQYF. CDR3 nucleotides: TGTGCCAGCAGGAAGGGACTAGCGGGCGACCAAGAGACCCAGTACTTC. The chain couples TRBV2 to TRBJ2-5; 12 nucleotides align to TRBD2. V lost 6 bases and J lost 0; bases outside the gene matches: 5. The CDR3 runs 16 residues. CDR1 is SNHLY, CDR2 FYNNEI, per germline.

This clonotype was detected only a few times. The V and J genes are TRBV5-1 and TRBJ2-1; 12 bases are a match to TRBD2. The CDR3 has 16 amino acids. V trimming: 4 bases; J trimming: 4 bases; junction bases outside the gene matches: 6. Germline V CDR1 and CDR2: SGHRS, YFSETQ. CDR3 nucleotide sequence: TGCGCCAGCAGCCCGGGACTAGCGGGCAGATACAATGAGCAGTTCTTC. Translated: CASSPGLAGRYNEQFF.

Here the CDR3 DNA reads TGTGCCAGCGACGGGGGGCTTGGGAATGAGCAGTTCTTC. The encoded protein is CASDGGLGNEQFF. The V gene is TRBV12-3 or TRBV12-4, the J gene TRBJ2-1, with D tentatively TRBD2 (7 bases). V was clipped by 8 bases and J by 7 bases, with 15 bases between them. The CDR3 runs 13 residues.

V is TRBV10-3 and J is TRBJ2-7; the D gene is possibly TRBD2 (6 bases). Trimming removed 11 bases from V and 4 bases from J, with 24 bases in between. Germline V gene data show CDR1 as ENHRY and CDR2 as SYGVKD. The CDR3 contains 15 residues. The CDR3 loop reads CALASTGEKNYEQYF. The CDR3 coding sequence is TGTGCCCTCGCCTCGACGGGGGAGAAGAATTACGAGCAGTACTTC.

This clonotype was observed a handful of times. The gene calls are TRBV2 and TRBJ2-7; D might be TRBD1 (5 bases). Germline-derived CDR1 and CDR2 are SNHLY and FYNNEI. Trimming shortened V by 3 bases and J by 3 bases, and 12 bases separated the two germline ends. CDR3 size: 14 residues. The CDR3 reads CASSDGAWGYEQYF. In DNA, the CDR3 is TGTGCCAGCAGTGATGGGGCCTGGGGCTACGAGCAGTACTTC.

Written as DNA, the CDR3 is TGTGCCACCAGGGTGCGTCTCAGCGGGCAGTACTTC. This codes for CATRVRLSGQYF. This chain connects TRBV24-1 to TRBJ2-7; TRBD2 is a possible D gene (5 bases). V lost 7 bases, J lost 9 bases, and 15 bases lay in between. Germline V gene data show CDR1 as KGHDR and CDR2 as SFDVKD. This CDR3 comprises 12 residues.

This clonotype was observed many times. The chain has TRBV5-1 and TRBJ2-7; D ambiguous. The CDR3 contains 14 residues. V lost 0 bases and J lost 0, with 7 bases in between. Germline lookup yields CDR1 SGHRS and CDR2 YFSETQ. The CDR3 DNA is TGCGCCAGCAGCTTGGAACTGAGCTCCTACGAGCAGTACTTC. It translates to CASSLELSSYEQYF.

This clonotype was detected a few times. The chain combines TRBV2 with TRBJ2-3; no firm D call. V gave up 7 bases and J gave up 2 bases, with 19 bases separating them. The CDR3 consists of 16 residues. Germline V gene sequence: CDR1 SNHLY, CDR2 FYNNEI. The DNA for the CDR3 is TGTGCCAGCACTCGGGCAGTCCTGCAACTCACAGATACGCAGTATTTT. This gives the protein CASTRAVLQLTDTQYF.

This clonotype was seen at least ten times. The V call is TRBV15, the J call TRBJ2-5; weak D call: TRBD1 (6 bases). Trimming removed 11 bases from V and 5 bases from J, with 18 bases in between. From germline, CDR1 is LNHNV and CDR2 YYDKDF (reference sequence). The CDR3 consists of 13 residues. CDR3 in DNA: TGTGCCTCTGCTTCAGGGGATGTCGAGACCCAGTACTTC. Encoded protein: CASASGDVETQYF.

The chain joins TRBV12-3 or TRBV12-4 to TRBJ1-4; D uncertain. The CDR3 is 14 amino acids. The V end lost 2 bases, the J end lost 3 bases, and 7 bases lay between the germline ends. The DNA of the CDR3 is TGTGCCAGCAGTTTAATCAGCTCTAATGAAAAACTGTTTTTT. Protein: CASSLISSNEKLFF.

The V gene is TRBV7-2, the J gene TRBJ1-1; 10 bases line up with TRBD1. Germline lookup yields CDR1 SGHTA and CDR2 FQGNSA. V shed 0 bases, J shed 5 bases, and the junction held 3 bases outside the gene matches. This CDR3 spans 15 amino acids. The chain's CDR3 is CASSLAGQGQTEAFF. The CDR3, as DNA: TGTGCCAGCAGCTTAGCGGGACAGGGGCAAACTGAAGCTTTCTTT.

The chain recombines TRBV20-1 with TRBJ1-5; D possibly corresponds to TRBD1 (5 bases). There are 14 residues in the CDR3. Trimming stripped 3 bases from V and 7 bases from J, with 16 bases between. The germline V gene has CDR1 DFQATT and CDR2 SNEGSKA (reference sequence). The CDR3 sequence is CSASQGEAGQPQHF. The CDR3, as DNA: TGCAGTGCTAGCCAAGGGGAGGCTGGCCAGCCCCAGCATTTT.

In its sample, this clonotype was seen a few times. The chain is built from TRBV12-3 or TRBV12-4 and TRBJ1-2; no firm D call. Trimming removed 5 bases from V and 8 bases from J, with 9 bases in between. The CDR3 is 11 amino acids. The CDR3 DNA reads as TGTGCCAGCAGTCAAGGTGTAGGCTACACCTTC. This encodes CASSQGVGYTF.

This clonotype was seen a few times. The chain uses TRBV2 and TRBJ2-2; 7 bases agree with TRBD1. Germline-derived CDR1 and CDR2 are SNHLY and FYNNEI. V lost 6 bases to trimming and J lost 7 bases; unmatched junction nucleotides: 8. This CDR3 is 14 amino acids long. The CDR3 DNA is TGTGCCAGCAGCCCAGACAGGGCGCACGGGGAGCTGTTTTTT. It codes for CASSPDRAHGELFF.

This clonotype showed up just a few times. This chain connects TRBV4-2 to TRBJ2-7; D may be TRBD1 (5 bases). Trimming stripped 4 bases from V and 3 bases from J, with 10 bases between. In germline, CDR1 is LGHNA, CDR2 YNFKEQ. This CDR3 is built from 13 residues. CDR3 in DNA: TGTGCCAGCAGCCCCGACAGATACTACGAGCAGTACTTC. This codes for CASSPDRYYEQYF.

The V and J genes are TRBV5-1 and TRBJ2-5, with D possibly matching TRBD1 (6 bases). The CDR3 has 14 amino acids. CDR1 and CDR2 (germline): SGHRS, YFSETQ. The ends were cut back, 6 bases at V and 0 bases at J, with 12 bases in the middle. CDR3 protein: CASILDRNQETQYF. The CDR3 DNA reads TGCGCCAGCATCCTGGACAGAAACCAAGAGACCCAGTACTTC.

Ten or more counts support this clonotype. V is TRBV4-1 and J is TRBJ2-3, with TRBD2 matching over 9 bases. The ends lost 4 bases at V and 6 bases at J; junction bases unmatched: 17. In germline, CDR1 is MGHRA, CDR2 YSYEKL. The CDR3 length is 18 residues. In DNA, the CDR3 is TGCGCCAGCAGCCCGGGCCCGCGGGGGGGCCGCGGGCCTGATACGCAGTATTTT. Its protein product is CASSPGPRGGRGPDTQYF.

This clonotype was observed a few times. The chain recombines TRBV3-1 with TRBJ1-1; D may be TRBD1 (6 bases). Germline V gene data show CDR1 as LGHDT and CDR2 as YNNKEL (reference sequence). The CDR3 runs 13 residues. The ends were cut back, 1 base at V and 7 bases at J, with 10 bases in the middle. The chain's CDR3 is CASSQAGVDEAFF. In nucleotides, the CDR3 is TGTGCCAGCAGCCAAGCAGGGGTGGATGAAGCTTTCTTT.

This clonotype was counted between two and nine times. The J gene is TRBJ2-5, the V gene TRBV7-2; tentative D call: TRBD1 (6 bases). The CDR3 is 18 residues long. CDR1 and CDR2 (germline): SGHTA, FQGNSA. Between the trimmed V and J ends, which lost 1 base and 5 bases, there was a span of 23 bases. Here the CDR3 reads CASSLGSYRASTGETQYF. DNA of the CDR3: TGTGCCAGCAGCTTAGGGTCGTACAGGGCCTCCACGGGGGAGACCCAGTACTTC.

CDR3 amino acids: CASSLDGSQETQYF. CDR3 in DNA: TGTGCCAGCAGCCTCGACGGGAGCCAAGAGACCCAGTACTTC. The chain is built from TRBV7-9 and TRBJ2-5, with a tentative D call TRBD2 (6 bases). The CDR3 runs 14 residues. Trimming removed 5 bases from V and 1 base from J, with 11 bases in between. Germline CDR1 reads SEHNR; CDR2 reads FQNEAQ (reference sequence).

V and J are TRBV20-1 and TRBJ2-2, with D uncertain. CDR3 length equals 14 residues. Germline loops: CDR1 DFQATT, CDR2 SNEGSKA (reference sequence). V lost 0 bases and J 4 bases, leaving 9 bases between the germline ends. CDR3 nucleotides: TGCAGTGCTAGAGATCATGGGGTCACCGGGGAGCTGTTTTTT. Amino acids: CSARDHGVTGELFF.

The table lists this clonotype with many counts. The chain is built from TRBV5-6 and TRBJ1-1; D unresolved. This CDR3 comprises 15 residues. The V end lost 5 bases, the J end lost 3 bases, and 17 bases lay between the germline ends. Per germline, CDR1 SGHDT and CDR2 YYEEEE. CDR3: CASRQTGRGDTEAFF. The CDR3 bases are TGTGCCAGCAGACAAACCGGGAGAGGAGACACTGAAGCTTTCTTT. The complete variable domain, with remaining parts taken from reference TRBV5-6 and TRBJ1-1, reads DAGVTQSPTHLIKTRGQQVTLRCSPKSGHDTVSWYQQALGQGPQFIFQYYEEEERQRGNFPDRFSGHQFPNYSSELNVNALLLGDSALYLCASRQTGRGDTEAFFGQGTRLTVV.

The gene calls are TRBV4-2 and TRBJ2-3; D is possibly TRBD2 (5 bases). There are 15 residues in the CDR3. Germline CDR1 LGHNA, CDR2 YNFKEQ. V lost 0 bases and J lost 8, with 15 bases in between. The CDR3 DNA reads TGTGCCAGCAGCCAAGATCCGGACTTGGGCGGTACGCAGTATTTT. It is translated as CASSQDPDLGGTQYF.

This chain links TRBV7-9 with TRBJ2-7; TRBD2 is a possible D gene (6 bases). The CDR3 spans 11 residues. V was shortened by 2 bases and J by 9 bases, with 8 bases between the two germline ends. The germline V gene encodes CDR1 SEHNR and CDR2 FQNEAQ (reference sequence). The CDR3 DNA is TGTGCCAGCAGCTTATCGGAGGGGCAGTACTTC. Encoded protein: CASSLSEGQYF.

The chain carries TRBV7-2 and TRBJ1-2, with 8 bases lining up with TRBD1. With V trimmed by 5 bases and J by 4 bases, 6 bases remained unmatched. CDR1 is SGHTA, CDR2 FQGNSA, per germline. The CDR3 has 14 amino acids. CDR3 nucleotide sequence: TGTGCCAGCAGCGGCAGGGGGCAGGGCTATGGCTACACCTTC. It translates to CASSGRGQGYGYTF.